This T cell receptor (beta chain) came from a study of blood T cell repertoires in COVID-19. Study-wide background: Sites across the United States, Italy and Spain contributed samples from acute and convalescent COVID-19.

The data were produced by immunoSEQ multiplex PCR, yet TCRdb's version contains in-frame clones alone and is incomplete. The sample has about 300,000 clones, about four fifths seen once. The ends were cut back, 3 bases at V and 7 bases at J, with 28 bases in the middle. This CDR3 contains 18 residues. Germline lookup yields CDR1 MRHNA and CDR2 SNTAGT. The clonotype was recovered from a human donor with COVID-19, enrolled during active disease. The donor label of this sample is uncertain. The sample consisted of peripheral blood. This chain uses TRBV6-4 with TRBJ2-7; D might be TRBD2 (5 bases). The CDR3: CASSEISPRTWARREQYF. The CDR3 DNA follows: TGTGCCAGCAGTGAGATATCCCCTCGCACCTGGGCCCGGAGGGAGCAGTACTTC.